The 7 T cell receptor beta chains below come from one sample, sequenced in a study of shared clonotypes between healthy human individuals. This table comes from immunoSEQ multiplex PCR, and its TCRdb copy is limited to in-frame clones, with some not included. Of hundreds of thousands of clones listed, 70% to 80% are singletons. Sequences were obtained from PBMCs. The receptor set was obtained from a woman aged 40 to 49 in good health. Some clones in this sample may be carry-over from other donors' samples.

The chain employs TRBV7-9 and TRBJ2-7; D is unclear. V gave up 5 bases and J gave up 3 bases, with 8 bases separating them. Per germline, CDR1 SEHNR and CDR2 FQNEAQ (reference sequence). The CDR3 has 12 residues. The CDR3, as DNA: TGTGCCAGCAGCGGACGGTTCTACGAGCAGTACTTC. Amino acids: CASSGRFYEQYF.

The chain couples TRBV28 to TRBJ2-1, with D perhaps TRBD2 (6 bases). V was cut by 7 bases and J by 2 bases, with 9 bases left in between. The CDR3 contains 13 residues. The germline V gene has CDR1 MDHEN and CDR2 SYDVKM. The CDR3 sequence: CASIAGTYNEQFF. As DNA, the CDR3 is TGTGCCAGCATCGCGGGAACCTACAATGAGCAGTTCTTC.

This chain uses TRBV29-1 with TRBJ2-1, with 15 bases lining up with TRBD2. CDR1 SQVTM and CDR2 ANQGSEA come from the germline V gene. The CDR3 contains 20 residues. Trimming cost V 1 base and J 3 bases; bases outside gene matches: 13. DNA of the CDR3: TGCAGCGTTGAAGGCCTTTCCGGGACTAGCGGGAGGTATGGCTACAATGAGCAGTTCTTC. It yields the protein CSVEGLSGTSGRYGYNEQFF.

The chain is built from TRBV5-5 and TRBJ1-5; TRBD1 agrees at 9 bases. Germline V gives CDR1 SGHKS, CDR2 YYEKEE (reference sequence). V lost 3 bases and J lost 6; bases outside the gene matches: 4. This CDR3 comprises 14 residues. The CDR3, as DNA: TGTGCCAGCAGCTGGGGGACAGGGACTCAGCCCCAGCATTTT. Amino acid sequence: CASSWGTGTQPQHF.

This chain links TRBV9 with TRBJ1-3, with D perhaps matching TRBD1 (6 bases). V lost 0 bases and J 8 bases, leaving 12 bases between the germline ends. CDR1 SGDLS and CDR2 YYNGEE come from the germline V gene. This CDR3 comprises 14 residues. The CDR3 DNA follows: TGTGCCAGCAGCGTAGTGTCGGGGGCCGACACCATATATTTT. Its protein is CASSVVSGADTIYF.

This clone turned up a few times. The chain is built from TRBV7-9 and TRBJ2-1; a possible D gene is TRBD2 (5 bases). Trimming pared 7 bases from V and 0 bases from J, leaving 13 bases between. Germline V gives CDR1 SEHNR, CDR2 FQNEAQ (reference sequence). CDR3 length: 15 residues. This CDR3 reads CASNRAGSSYNEQFF. The CDR3 region has the DNA TGTGCCAGCAACCGGGCGGGCAGCTCCTACAATGAGCAGTTCTTC.

This clone was counted a single time. V gene TRBV21-1 combines with J gene TRBJ1-2; the D segment call TRBD1 is taken from the table without a DNA check. TRBV21-1 corresponds to a pseudogene. The CDR3 extends over 12 amino acids. The CDR3 region has the DNA TGTGCCAGCAGCCCCCGACAGGTTGGCTACACCTTC. Translation: CASSPRQVGYTF.